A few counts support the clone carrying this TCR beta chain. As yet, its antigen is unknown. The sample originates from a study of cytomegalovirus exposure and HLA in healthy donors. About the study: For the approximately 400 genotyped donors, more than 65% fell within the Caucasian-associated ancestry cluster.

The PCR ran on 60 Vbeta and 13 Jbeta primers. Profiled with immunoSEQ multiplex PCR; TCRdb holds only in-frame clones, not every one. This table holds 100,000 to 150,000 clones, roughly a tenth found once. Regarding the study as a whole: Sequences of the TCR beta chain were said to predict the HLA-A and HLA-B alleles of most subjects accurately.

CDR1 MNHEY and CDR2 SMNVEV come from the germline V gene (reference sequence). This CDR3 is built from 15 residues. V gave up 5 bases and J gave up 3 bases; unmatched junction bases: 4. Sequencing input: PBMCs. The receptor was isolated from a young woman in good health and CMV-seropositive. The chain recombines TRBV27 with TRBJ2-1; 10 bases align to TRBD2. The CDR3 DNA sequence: TGTGCCAGCAGTAGAGGACTAGCGGTCTACAATGAGCAGTTCTTC. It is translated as CASSRGLAVYNEQFF.